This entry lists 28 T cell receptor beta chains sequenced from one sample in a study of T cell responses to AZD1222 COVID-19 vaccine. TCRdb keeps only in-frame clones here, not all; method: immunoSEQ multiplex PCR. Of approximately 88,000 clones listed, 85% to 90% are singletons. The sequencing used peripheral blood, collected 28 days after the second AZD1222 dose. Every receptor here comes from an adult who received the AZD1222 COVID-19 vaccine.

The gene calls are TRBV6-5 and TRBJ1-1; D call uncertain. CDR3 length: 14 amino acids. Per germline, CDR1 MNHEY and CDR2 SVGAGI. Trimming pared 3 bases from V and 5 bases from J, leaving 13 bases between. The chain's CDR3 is CASSYVRVNTEAFF. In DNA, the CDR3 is TGTGCCAGCAGTTATGTGCGGGTCAATACTGAAGCTTTCTTT.

Here the CDR3 reads CASSATPAGGNSPLHF. The CDR3 DNA reads TGTGCCAGCAGCGCTACCCCCGCAGGGGGTAATTCACCCCTCCACTTT. V usage is TRBV9 and J usage is TRBJ1-6, with 7 bases matching TRBD1. V shed 3 bases and J 6 bases; nucleotides not matched to a gene: 9. CDR1 is SGDLS, CDR2 YYNGEE, per germline. This CDR3 comprises 16 residues.

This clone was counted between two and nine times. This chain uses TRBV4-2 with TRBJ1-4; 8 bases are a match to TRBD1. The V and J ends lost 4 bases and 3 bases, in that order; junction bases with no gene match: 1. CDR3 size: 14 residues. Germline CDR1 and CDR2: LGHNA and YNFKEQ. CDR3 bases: TGTGCCAGCAGCCGGACAGGGTCTAATGAAAAACTGTTTTTT. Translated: CASSRTGSNEKLFF.

The CDR3 spells CASSIQGANEQFF. The CDR3 region has the DNA TGTGCCAGTAGTATACAGGGGGCCAATGAGCAGTTCTTC. The chain carries TRBV19 and TRBJ2-1; TRBD1 matches at 8 bases. CDR3 size: 13 residues. With 2 bases clipped from V and 6 bases from J, the junction kept 0 bases outside the gene matches. Germline CDR1 and CDR2: LNHDA and SQIVND (reference sequence).

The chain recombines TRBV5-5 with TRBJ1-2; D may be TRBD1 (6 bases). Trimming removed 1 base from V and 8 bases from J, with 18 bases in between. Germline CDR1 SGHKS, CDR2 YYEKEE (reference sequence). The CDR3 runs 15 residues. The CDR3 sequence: CASSLLSSKGEGYTF. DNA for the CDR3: TGTGCCAGCAGCTTGTTGAGTTCGAAGGGGGAAGGCTACACCTTC.

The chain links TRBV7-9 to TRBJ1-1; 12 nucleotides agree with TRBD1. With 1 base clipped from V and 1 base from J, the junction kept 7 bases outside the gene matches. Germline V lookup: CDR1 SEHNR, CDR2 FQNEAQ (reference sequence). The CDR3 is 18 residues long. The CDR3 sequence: CASSLGGQGATGNTEAFF. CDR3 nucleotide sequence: TGTGCCAGCAGCTTAGGGGGACAGGGGGCTACTGGGAACACTGAAGCTTTCTTT.

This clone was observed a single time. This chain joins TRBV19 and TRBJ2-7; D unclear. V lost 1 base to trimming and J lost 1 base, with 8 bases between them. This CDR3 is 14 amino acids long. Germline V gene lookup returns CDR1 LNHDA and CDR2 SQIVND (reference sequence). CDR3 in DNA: TGTGCCAGTAGTATAGCTAAAGGATCCTACGAGCAGTACTTC. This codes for CASSIAKGSYEQYF.

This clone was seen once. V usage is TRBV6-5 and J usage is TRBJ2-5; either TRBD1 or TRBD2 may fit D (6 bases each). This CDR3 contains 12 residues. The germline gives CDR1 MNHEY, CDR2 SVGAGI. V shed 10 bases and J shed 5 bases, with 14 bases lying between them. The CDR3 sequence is CATGAGLETQYF. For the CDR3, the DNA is TGTGCCACGGGGGCAGGGCTCGAGACCCAGTACTTC.

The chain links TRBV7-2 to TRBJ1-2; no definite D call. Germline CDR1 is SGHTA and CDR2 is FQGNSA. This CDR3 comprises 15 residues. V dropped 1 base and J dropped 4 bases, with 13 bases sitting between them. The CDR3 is CASSLDGDVAYGYTF. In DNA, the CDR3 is TGTGCCAGCAGCTTAGACGGAGATGTCGCCTATGGCTACACCTTC.

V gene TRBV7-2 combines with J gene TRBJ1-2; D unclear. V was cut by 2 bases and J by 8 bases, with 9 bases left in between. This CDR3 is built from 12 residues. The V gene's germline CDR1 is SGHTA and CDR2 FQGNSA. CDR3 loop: CASSLMEAGYTF. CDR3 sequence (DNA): TGTGCCAGCAGCTTAATGGAAGCGGGCTACACCTTC.

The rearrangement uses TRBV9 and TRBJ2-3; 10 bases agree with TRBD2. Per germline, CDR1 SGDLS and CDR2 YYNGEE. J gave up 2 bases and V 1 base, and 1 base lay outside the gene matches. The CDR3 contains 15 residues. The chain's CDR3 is CASSVTSGVTDTQYF. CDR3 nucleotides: TGTGCCAGCAGCGTAACTAGCGGGGTCACAGATACGCAGTATTTT.

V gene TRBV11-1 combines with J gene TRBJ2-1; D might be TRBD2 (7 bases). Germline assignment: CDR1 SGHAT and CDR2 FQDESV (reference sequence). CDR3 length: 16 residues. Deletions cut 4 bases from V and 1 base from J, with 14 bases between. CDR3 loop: CASSSSGGQSYNEQFF. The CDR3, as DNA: TGTGCCAGCAGCTCCTCCGGGGGGCAATCCTACAATGAGCAGTTCTTC.

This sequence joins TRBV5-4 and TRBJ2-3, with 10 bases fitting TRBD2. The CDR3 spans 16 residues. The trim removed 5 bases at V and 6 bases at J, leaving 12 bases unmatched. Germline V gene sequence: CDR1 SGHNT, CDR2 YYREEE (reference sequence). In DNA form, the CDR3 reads TGTGCCAGCAGTTCGGGACTAGCGACAACCCGGGATACGCAGTATTTT. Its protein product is CASSSGLATTRDTQYF.

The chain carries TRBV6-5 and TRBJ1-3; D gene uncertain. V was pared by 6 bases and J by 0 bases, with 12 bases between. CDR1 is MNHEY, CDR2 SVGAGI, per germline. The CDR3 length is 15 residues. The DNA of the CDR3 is TGTGCCAGCAGCCCGTTATGGGGCTCTGGAAACACCATATATTTT. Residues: CASSPLWGSGNTIYF.

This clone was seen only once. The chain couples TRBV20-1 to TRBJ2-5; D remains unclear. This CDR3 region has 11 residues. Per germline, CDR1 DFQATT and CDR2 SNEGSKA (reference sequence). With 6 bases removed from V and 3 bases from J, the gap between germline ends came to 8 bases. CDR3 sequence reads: CSATEKETQYF. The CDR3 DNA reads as TGCAGTGCCACGGAAAAAGAGACCCAGTACTTC.

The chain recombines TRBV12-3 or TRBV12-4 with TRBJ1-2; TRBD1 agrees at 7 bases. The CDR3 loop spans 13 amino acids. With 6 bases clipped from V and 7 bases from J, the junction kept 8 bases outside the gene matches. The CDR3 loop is CASRPDRAVGYTF. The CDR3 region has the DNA TGTGCCAGCAGGCCCGACAGGGCGGTTGGCTACACCTTC.

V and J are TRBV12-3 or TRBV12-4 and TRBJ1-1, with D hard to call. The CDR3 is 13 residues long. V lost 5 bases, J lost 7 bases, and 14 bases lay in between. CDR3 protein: CASSALTLGEAFF. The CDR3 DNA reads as TGTGCCAGCAGTGCCCTGACCTTGGGTGAAGCTTTCTTT.

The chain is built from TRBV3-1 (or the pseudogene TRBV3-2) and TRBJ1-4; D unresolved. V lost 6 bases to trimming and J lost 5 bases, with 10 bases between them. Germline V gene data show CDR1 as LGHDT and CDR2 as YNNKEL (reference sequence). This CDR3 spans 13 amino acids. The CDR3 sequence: CASSMQLNEKLFF. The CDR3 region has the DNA TGTGCCAGCAGTATGCAGCTGAATGAAAAACTGTTTTTT.

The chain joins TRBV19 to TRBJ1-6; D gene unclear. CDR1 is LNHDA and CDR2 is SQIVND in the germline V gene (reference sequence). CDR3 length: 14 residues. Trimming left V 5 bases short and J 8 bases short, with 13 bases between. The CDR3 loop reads CASSDNTGDSPLHF. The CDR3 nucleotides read TGTGCCAGTAGTGATAATACCGGGGATTCACCCCTCCACTTT.

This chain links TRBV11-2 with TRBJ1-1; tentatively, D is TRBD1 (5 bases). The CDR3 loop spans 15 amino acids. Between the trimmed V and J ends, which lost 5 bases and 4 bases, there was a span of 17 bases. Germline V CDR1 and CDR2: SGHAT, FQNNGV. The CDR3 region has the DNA TGTGCCAGCAGCCCCGGGGCGAATAGACCCACTGAAGCTTTCTTT. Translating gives CASSPGANRPTEAFF.

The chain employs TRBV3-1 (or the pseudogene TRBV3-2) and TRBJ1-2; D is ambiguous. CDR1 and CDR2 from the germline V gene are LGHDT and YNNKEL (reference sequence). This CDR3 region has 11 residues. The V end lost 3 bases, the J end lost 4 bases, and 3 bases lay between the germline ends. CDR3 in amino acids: CASSHSYGYTF. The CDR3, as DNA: TGTGCCAGCAGCCACTCCTATGGCTACACCTTC.

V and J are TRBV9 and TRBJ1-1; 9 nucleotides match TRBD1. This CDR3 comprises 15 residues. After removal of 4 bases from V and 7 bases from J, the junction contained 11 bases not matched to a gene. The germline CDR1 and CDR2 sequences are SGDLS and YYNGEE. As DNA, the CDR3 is TGTGCCAGCAGCCCCCTATCTCCGGGACAGGGTGAAGCTTTCTTT. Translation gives CASSPLSPGQGEAFF. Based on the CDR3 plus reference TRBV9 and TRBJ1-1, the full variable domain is DSGVTQTPKHLITATGQRVTLRCSPRSGDLSVYWYQQSLDQGLQFLIQYYNGEERAKGNILERFSAQQFPDLHSELNLSSLELGDSALYFCASSPLSPGQGEAFFGQGTRLTVV.

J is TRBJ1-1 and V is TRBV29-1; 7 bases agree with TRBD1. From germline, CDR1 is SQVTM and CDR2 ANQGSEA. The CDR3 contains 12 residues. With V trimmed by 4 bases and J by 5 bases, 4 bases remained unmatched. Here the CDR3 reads CSVVQGVTEAFF. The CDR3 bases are TGCAGCGTTGTGCAGGGGGTTACTGAAGCTTTCTTT.

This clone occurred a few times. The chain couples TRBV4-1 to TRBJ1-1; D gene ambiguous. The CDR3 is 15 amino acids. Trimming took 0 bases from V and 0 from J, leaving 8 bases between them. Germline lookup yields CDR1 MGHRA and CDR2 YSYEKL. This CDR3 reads CASSQDTSVNTEAFF. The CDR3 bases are TGCGCCAGCAGCCAAGATACAAGTGTGAACACTGAAGCTTTCTTT.

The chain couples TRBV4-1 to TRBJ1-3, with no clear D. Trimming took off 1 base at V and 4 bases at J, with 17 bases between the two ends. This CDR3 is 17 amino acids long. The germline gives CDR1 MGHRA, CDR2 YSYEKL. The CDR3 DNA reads TGCGCCAGCAGCCAAGCCTCCGGGTGGGGTGTAGGAAACACCATATATTTT. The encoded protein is CASSQASGWGVGNTIYF.

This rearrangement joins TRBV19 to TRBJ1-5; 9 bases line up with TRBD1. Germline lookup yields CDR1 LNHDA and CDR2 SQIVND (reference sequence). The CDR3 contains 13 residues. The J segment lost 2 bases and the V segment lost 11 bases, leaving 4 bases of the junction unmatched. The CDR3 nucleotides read TGTGCCGTCCGGGACAGGGGCAATCAGCCCCAGCATTTT. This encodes CAVRDRGNQPQHF.

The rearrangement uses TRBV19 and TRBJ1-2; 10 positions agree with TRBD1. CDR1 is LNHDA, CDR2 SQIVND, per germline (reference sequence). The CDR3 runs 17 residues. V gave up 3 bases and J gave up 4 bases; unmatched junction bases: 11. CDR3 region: CASSMVGTGVSIYGYTF. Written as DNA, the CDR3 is TGTGCCAGTAGTATGGTCGGGACAGGGGTCTCTATCTATGGCTACACCTTC.

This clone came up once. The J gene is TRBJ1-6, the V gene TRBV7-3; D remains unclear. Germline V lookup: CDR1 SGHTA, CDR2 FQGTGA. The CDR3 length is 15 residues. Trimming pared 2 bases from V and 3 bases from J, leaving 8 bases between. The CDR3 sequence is CASSLGSDYNSPLHF. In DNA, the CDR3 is TGTGCCAGCAGCTTAGGCAGCGACTATAATTCACCCCTCCACTTT.